This entry describes one T cell receptor beta chain. What antigen it recognizes has not been identified. No base quality values were provided; no much bigger clone lies one nucleotide off. This entry comes from a study of blood T cells in healthy people across ages (dated by TCRdb to between 2014 and 2017). Study-level background: In model experiments, roughly one uniquely barcoded TCR beta cDNA molecule per two T cells was captured by template switching. The donors were split into four age groups: young (average 16 years), middle-aged (about 40), aged (over 55) and long-lived (approximately 80). To track age-related changes in TCR beta repertoire diversity, the study relied on deep sequencing normalized with unique cDNA molecular identifiers. The study analyzed two additional independent replicas of 1 million unique cDNA reads from the same blood draw for two donors, one aged 18 to 29 and one aged 80 or older. To avoid experimental bias, donors of different ages were spread randomly across the sequencing lanes. Summary of the overall study and its limitations: Observed TCR beta diversity per million T cells fell roughly linearly with age, and a significant reduction was already apparent by age about 43. Total diversity estimates from one million sequenced T cells were considered lower bounds and underestimates. Conclusive comparison of naive and antigen-experienced compartments was prevented by the profiling of bulk unsorted PBMCs. A strong correlation was found between observed TCR beta diversity and the percentage of naive T cells measured by flow cytometry. Compared with the aged group, the long-lived group had more naive CD4+ T cells, fewer expanded clones and increased TCR diversity, a pattern suggesting age selection. Because donor CMV infection status was unknown, age-related changes in expanded clonotypes were potentially confounded.

The roughly 39 donors, aged 6 to 90 years, were systemically healthy Caucasian individuals from Russia. Approximately 10 milliliters of peripheral blood were collected from each donor into EDTA-treated Vacutainer tubes. Ficoll-Paque density-gradient centrifugation was used to isolate PBMCs, with at least 6 million per sample. Trizol reagent was used to extract total RNA from the PBMCs, yielding at least 6 micrograms per sample. Naive CD45RAhigh/CD27high T cell percentages were measured by flow cytometry on a PBMC aliquot from every donor. Via the germline V gene (reference sequence), CDR1 is MNHEY and CDR2 SMNVEV. Including cysteine and phenylalanine, the CDR3 has 14 amino acids. This entry keeps only the CDR3 DNA: 42 bases, framed from base 1. From V the trimming removes 6 bases and from J it removes 3 bases, while the gene matches leave 2 bases of the junction unaccounted for. To prepare the library, 5' RACE was applied. TCRdb names Illumina HiSeq 2500 as the instrument used. The second PCR ran for about 6 to 12 cycles and used a J-beta primer mix along with a sample-barcoded 5' primer. A template-switch 5' adaptor carrying 12 random nucleotides introduced a unique molecular identifier onto each TCR beta cDNA molecule. Each sample yielded at least 2.5 million CDR3-containing paired-end reads. The Mint cDNA synthesis kit, primed by a TRBC-specific oligonucleotide, was used to synthesize first-strand cDNA from all RNA. After uracil-DNA glycosylase treatment, a first 18-cycle PCR used universal primers M1SS and BC2_uni_R on all cDNA. Concerning the study's data processing: For normalization, 1 million high-quality reads, each with a distinct molecular identifier, were randomly selected from each sample. Reads sharing molecular identifiers were discarded rather than binned into consensus sequences. CDR3 identification, clonotype clustering and error correction used MiTCR with a Q25 quality threshold and the strictest error-elimination algorithm. Lower-bound total TCR beta diversity was estimated with a nonparametric unseen species model using Euler transformation. The public reads were run again by TCRdb, first through fastp at Q25 and then through MiXCR, and only productive beta chains were kept. Each CDR3 protein gets just one entry, which takes the most common genes and DNA from the rows behind it. Clone size and V and J calls follow TCRdb, not the original study. The sample contains hundreds of thousands of distinct CDR3 sequences, around two fifths of them found a single time. The ten most abundant clones make up under 20% of the sample.

Material: blood. The chain employs TRBV27 and TRBJ2-7, with 13 junctional bases fitting TRBD2. This TCR was sampled from a man in his 60s in good health. The encoded CDR3 is CASRRLAGGYEQYF. Here is the DNA: TGTGCCAGCAGACGACTAGCGGGAGGCTACGAGCAGTACTTC.